The 15 T cell receptor beta chains listed next were all sequenced from one sample in a study of T cell responses to AZD1222 COVID-19 vaccine. Here immunoSEQ multiplex PCR was the method, and the copy in TCRdb shows in-frame clones only, minus some. The sample contains roughly 180,000 clones, roughly 91% of which appear only once. Sequencing was performed on peripheral blood, taken 28 days after the second dose of the MenACWY control vaccine. The receptor set was obtained from an adult who received the MenACWY meningococcal vaccine as a control.

On this clone: Other DNA sequences in the sample encode the same CDR3. The chain has TRBV29-1 and TRBJ1-1, with D hard to call. Between the trimmed V and J ends, which lost 6 bases and 1 base, there was a span of 6 bases. The germline gives CDR1 SQVTM, CDR2 ANQGSEA. The CDR3 consists of 11 residues. CDR3 in DNA: TGCAGCGTCGAAAGGAACACTGAAGCTTTCTTT. It translates to CSVERNTEAFF.

The V and J genes are TRBV3-1 (or the pseudogene TRBV3-2) and TRBJ1-2; D may be TRBD1 (6 bases). CDR1 and CDR2 from the germline V gene are LGHDT and YNNKEL (reference sequence). This CDR3 is 14 amino acids long. Between the trimmed V and J ends, which lost 6 bases and 3 bases, there was a span of 14 bases. In nucleotides, the CDR3 is TGTGCCAGCAGTATTGGGGGGCAGGACTATGGCTACACCTTC. It is translated as CASSIGGQDYGYTF.

J is TRBJ1-1 and V is TRBV28, with D hard to call. In germline, CDR1 is MDHEN, CDR2 SYDVKM. CDR3 size: 11 residues. The germline V and J ends were trimmed by 8 bases and 5 bases, with 9 bases remaining between them. CDR3 in amino acids: CASLGMTEAFF. For the CDR3, the DNA is TGTGCCAGCCTAGGGATGACTGAAGCTTTCTTT. Using reference TRBV28 and TRBJ1-1 for the parts outside the CDR3, the full variable domain is DVKVTQSSRYLVKRTGEKVFLECVQDMDHENMFWYRQDPGLGLRLIYFSYDVKMKEKGDIPEGYSVSREKKERFSLILESASTNQTSMYLCASLGMTEAFFGQGTRLTVV.

The J gene is TRBJ1-4, the V gene TRBV4-1; tentatively, D is TRBD1 (6 bases). The V gene lost 6 bases and the J gene lost 2 bases, with 10 bases spanning the gap. The CDR3 length is 14 residues. CDR1 is MGHRA and CDR2 is YSYEKL in the germline V gene. CDR3 coding DNA: TGCGCCAGCAGGCGGGACAACACTAATGAAAAACTGTTTTTT. Translation gives CASRRDNTNEKLFF.

In regard to this clone: This sample includes further DNA sequences coding for the same CDR3. The V call is TRBV5-1, the J call TRBJ2-1; TRBD2 aligns across 7 bases. The CDR3 runs to 16 residues. Germline CDR1 reads SGHRS; CDR2 reads YFSETQ. After removal of 2 bases from V and 0 bases from J, the junction contained 5 bases not matched to a gene. CDR3 bases: TGCGCCAGCAGCTTTGGGTCGGGGGGCTCCTACAATGAGCAGTTCTTC. This codes for CASSFGSGGSYNEQFF.

The V and J genes are TRBV18 and TRBJ1-5, with a tentative D call TRBD1 (6 bases). Germline assignment: CDR1 KGHSH and CDR2 LQKENI. V lost 2 bases to trimming and J lost 7 bases, with 18 bases between them. The CDR3 spans 16 residues. The chain's CDR3 is CASSPSGTRAGQPQHF. The CDR3 nucleotides read TGTGCCAGCTCACCATCGGGGACACGGGCGGGACAGCCCCAGCATTTT.

This clone was recorded once. This chain uses TRBV25-1 with TRBJ2-7; 8 bases map to TRBD1. Germline CDR1 and CDR2: MGHDK and SYGVNS. With V trimmed by 1 base and J by 6 bases, 2 bases remained unmatched. There are 13 residues in the CDR3. The CDR3 is CASSEWTGFEQYF. CDR3 DNA sequence: TGTGCCAGCAGTGAATGGACAGGGTTCGAGCAGTACTTC.

The table lists this clone with a count of one. The gene calls are TRBV12-3 or TRBV12-4 and TRBJ1-1; D gene ambiguous. The CDR3 spans 13 residues. V was shortened by 6 bases and J by 3 bases, with 11 bases between the two germline ends. The CDR3 spells CASRLILDTEAFF. Here the CDR3 DNA reads TGTGCCAGCAGACTTATACTGGACACTGAAGCTTTCTTT.

This chain links TRBV19 with TRBJ2-1; the D gene is possibly TRBD1 (5 bases). Trimming removed 4 bases at V and 6 bases at J, with 13 bases between. This CDR3 spans 14 amino acids. CDR1 and CDR2 (germline): LNHDA, SQIVND (reference sequence). The CDR3 coding sequence is TGTGCCAGTAGTACTCTAAGGGGCCTCAATGAGCAGTTCTTC. Its protein is CASSTLRGLNEQFF.

The CDR3 loop reads CASSQDHRRIQETQYF. As DNA, the CDR3 is TGCGCCAGCAGCCAAGATCACAGGCGGATCCAAGAGACCCAGTACTTC. The chain joins TRBV4-3 to TRBJ2-5; perhaps TRBD1 as D (5 bases). Trimming took off 0 bases at V and 1 base at J, with 12 bases between the two ends. CDR1 is LGHNA and CDR2 is YSLEER in the germline V gene. CDR3 size: 16 residues.

This sequence joins TRBV18 and TRBJ2-7, with TRBD2 matching over 8 bases. In germline, CDR1 is KGHSH, CDR2 LQKENI. This CDR3 comprises 15 residues. The V and J ends lost 2 bases and 4 bases, in that order; junction bases with no gene match: 7. Here the CDR3 reads CASSPKTGGGYEQYF. CDR3 bases: TGTGCCAGCTCACCAAAGACCGGGGGGGGATACGAGCAGTACTTC.

This clone was seen only once. The rearrangement joins TRBV2 to TRBJ1-2; the D gene is possibly TRBD1 (5 bases). V lost 8 bases and J 0 bases, leaving 10 bases between the germline ends. Germline CDR1 SNHLY, CDR2 FYNNEI. The CDR3 spans 13 residues. The CDR3 sequence is CASPPGTNYGYTF. CDR3 bases: TGTGCCAGCCCGCCAGGGACTAACTATGGCTACACCTTC.

This chain links TRBV27 with TRBJ1-6; D not certain. There are 15 residues in the CDR3. From germline, CDR1 is MNHEY and CDR2 SMNVEV (reference sequence). Trimming removed 1 base from V and 6 bases from J, with 10 bases in between. In DNA, the CDR3 is TGTGCCAGCAGTTTATTAGCGTGGGGTAATTCACCCCTCCACTTT. It is translated as CASSLLAWGNSPLHF.

This chain connects TRBV20-1 to TRBJ1-1; no firm D call. Germline CDR1 is DFQATT and CDR2 is SNEGSKA (reference sequence). The V and J ends lost 1 base and 5 bases respectively, with 5 bases between them. The CDR3 is made up of 11 amino acids. In DNA form, the CDR3 reads TGCAGTGCTAGAGCCGGGACTGAAGCTTTCTTT. Protein product: CSARAGTEAFF.

This chain joins TRBV5-8 and TRBJ2-6, with a tentative D call TRBD1 (6 bases). Trimming shortened V by 3 bases and J by 1 base, and 14 bases separated the two germline ends. The germline CDR1 and CDR2 sequences are SGHTS and YDEGEE. CDR3 length equals 17 residues. CDR3 loop: CASSSQGFGSGANVLTF. The CDR3 coding sequence is TGTGCCAGCAGCTCGCAGGGGTTTGGGTCTGGGGCCAACGTCCTGACTTTC.